A single TCR beta chain is shown here with its context. No cognate antigen has been identified for it. Qualities for individual bases were not recorded, and no much larger clone is one base off. Library preparation used the immunoSEQ multiplex PCR assay. This is the immuneACCESS table as TCRdb keeps it, with only in-frame sequences that have V and J called. A part of the clones is gone; compared with another copy, unresolved V genes explain less than half, and the rest is unexplained. The sample includes approximately 70,000 clones, with 75% to 95% observed a single time. The top ten constitute 0.43% of the sample. CDR1 and CDR2 (ENHRY, SYGVKD) derive from the germline V gene. V loses 3 bases at its end and J loses 0 bases; junction bases beyond the gene matches: 5. From cysteine to phenylalanine, the CDR3 is 17 amino acids long. Only the CDR3 part of the read is kept: 51 bases, read in frame from the first base.

The sample comes from a study of T cell changes during pregnancy in multiple sclerosis (dated by TCRdb to about 2019). About the study as a whole: Changes in the T cell repertoire over the course of pregnancy were examined in this study in women with multiple sclerosis.

The receptor comes from a female donor with multiple sclerosis, enrolled in a pregnancy study. Sequencing used CD4+ T cells from peripheral blood mononuclear cells, obtained before pregnancy. This receptor chain uses TRBV10-3 and TRBJ2-5, with 12 central nucleotides matching TRBD2. The sequenced DNA: TGTGCCATCAGTGATTTCGGGACTAGCGGGTACCAAGAGACCCAGTACTTC. Translated, it gives CAISDFGTSGYQETQYF.